This is a list of T cell receptor beta chains from one sample in a study of OX40 agonist ivuxolimab in advanced cancers. Assay: immunoSEQ multiplex PCR; the TCRdb copy retains only in-frame clones and omits some. The data contain some 89,000 clones, roughly 80% of them singletons. The specimen was CD4+ or CD8+ T cells sorted from blood, collected in a trial of the OX40 agonist ivuxolimab. These receptor sequences come from an adult with an advanced solid tumor such as melanoma, head and neck, liver or kidney cancer. Both conserved end residues are part of each CDR3. Each record gives: D gene, J gene, CDR3 length, clone size, V gene, CDR3 DNA, CDR3 protein. A D gene is named only where the DNA matches it firmly. The size of a clone is reported for some rows only, either as once, few or many, or as a class for expanded clones.

TRBD1,TRBJ2-3,14,-,TRBV29-1,TGCAGCGCGAAAGGGGGCAGGGGGCCAGATACGCAGTATTTT,CSAKGGRGPDTQYF
-,TRBJ1-2,16,once,TRBV7-3,TGTGCCAGCAGCTTAACGGGGGCAGGGGACTACTATGGCTACACCTTC,CASSLTGAGDYYGYTF
-,TRBJ1-2,13,-,TRBV15,TGTGCCACCAGCAGATCAGGAAACTATGGCTACACCTTC,CATSRSGNYGYTF
-,TRBJ1-1,16,-,TRBV18,TGTGCCAGCTCACCAAGGGCCGCGGAAGTTGGGACTGAAGCTTTCTTT,CASSPRAAEVGTEAFF
-,TRBJ1-6,14,-,TRBV6-6,TGTGCCAGCACCTCGGGAAATTTTAATTCACCCCTCCACTTT,CASTSGNFNSPLHF
TRBD1,TRBJ2-5,15,-,TRBV18,TGTGCCAGCTCACCACCTTCAGGGGGTCAAGAGACCCAGTACTTC,CASSPPSGGQETQYF
-,TRBJ1-4,15,-,TRBV19,TGTGCCAGTAGTATCGACAGTTCCCGGGGTGAAAAACTGTTTTTT,CASSIDSSRGEKLFF
-,TRBJ1-1,12,-,TRBV19,TGTGCCAGTAGGGACAGAAGGACTGAAGCTTTCTTT,CASRDRRTEAFF
TRBD1,TRBJ2-2,15,-,TRBV19,TGTGCCAGTATGGGGACAGGGCTGAACACCGGGGAGCTGTTTTTT,CASMGTGLNTGELFF
TRBD1,TRBJ1-4,15,-,TRBV4-3,TGCGCCAGCAGCCAAGAAAACAGGGGAATTGAAAAACTGTTTTTT,CASSQENRGIEKLFF
TRBD1,TRBJ1-1,14,-,TRBV11-1,TGTGCCAGCAGTAACAGGGGGCTCAGGGCTGAAGCTTTCTTT,CASSNRGLRAEAFF
TRBD1,TRBJ1-2,18,-,TRBV28,TGTGCCAGCAGTTTATTAGGGGGGGACAGCCTAACTAACTATGGCTACACCTTC,CASSLLGGDSLTNYGYTF
-,TRBJ2-7,15,-,TRBV2,TGTGCCAGCAGTTCCGAAGGGCCCACAGCCTACGAGCAGTACTTC,CASSSEGPTAYEQYF
-,TRBJ2-3,14,few,TRBV30,TGTGCCTGGACAAACGGGGACCCCACAGATACGCAGTATTTT,CAWTNGDPTDTQYF
TRBD1,TRBJ1-5,16,-,TRBV4-2,TGTGCCAGCAGCCGGACAGGACATTCTAGCAATCAGCCCCAGCATTTT,CASSRTGHSSNQPQHF
TRBD1,TRBJ2-7,16,-,TRBV10-2,TGCGCCAGCAGTGAAATGGGGACAGTCAATACCTACGAGCAGTACTTC,CASSEMGTVNTYEQYF
TRBD2,TRBJ2-7,14,-,TRBV6-6,TGTGCCAGCAGGAATAGCGGGGGGGCGTACGAGCAGTACTTC,CASRNSGGAYEQYF
-,TRBJ2-1,15,many,TRBV29-1,TGCAGCGTTGACCGGACAGACGCGCTCGACAATGAGCAGTTCTTC,CSVDRTDALDNEQFF
-,TRBJ1-2,13,-,TRBV7-3,TGTGCCAGCAGCTTAGGGGCAGGCTCTGGCTACACCTTC,CASSLGAGSGYTF
-,TRBJ1-1,11,-,TRBV6-5,TGTGCCAGCAGTCGGGATACTGAAGCTTTCTTT,CASSRDTEAFF
-,TRBJ1-4,14,-,TRBV18,TGTGCCAGCTCAGTAGGGACATCTAATGAAAAACTGTTTTTT,CASSVGTSNEKLFF
-,TRBJ2-2,16,-,TRBV28,TGTGCCAGCACCCAAAGAGGGTTTGCGAACACCGGGGAGCTGTTTTTT,CASTQRGFANTGELFF
-,TRBJ2-3,12,-,TRBV14,TGTGCCAGCAGCCAAGTATCAGATACGCAGTATTTT,CASSQVSDTQYF
-,TRBJ1-1,14,-,TRBV10-3,TGTGCCATCAGTGATTTGGGGGGAGGGACTGAAGCTTTCTTT,CAISDLGGGTEAFF
-,TRBJ1-2,15,-,TRBV28,TGTGCCAGCAGGTCTACCGGGTCTGAGGGCTATGGCTACACCTTC,CASRSTGSEGYGYTF
TRBD1,TRBJ2-7,15,-,TRBV2,TGTGCCAGCAGTGAGGGGGGACAGGGCGGCCACGAGCAGTACTTC,CASSEGGQGGHEQYF
TRBD1,TRBJ1-1,16,-,TRBV4-3,TGCGCCAGCAGCCAACGTTGGACAGGGGGCCGGACTGAAGCTTTCTTT,CASSQRWTGGRTEAFF
TRBD1,TRBJ1-2,13,few,TRBV5-1,TGCGCCAGCAGCTTGGAGGGGGCGGATGGCTACACCTTC,CASSLEGADGYTF
-,TRBJ1-2,15,-,TRBV21-1,TGTGCCAGCAGCAAAGCGCGGGGGGGGATCGGTGGCTACACCTTC,CASSKARGGIGGYTF
-,TRBJ1-5,14,-,TRBV5-1,TGCGCCAGCAGCTCACAGGGTGGGGAACAGCCCCAGCATTTT,CASSSQGGEQPQHF
TRBD2,TRBJ2-5,16,-,TRBV19,TGTGCCAGTAGTATGGGGGCTAGCGGGTACCAAGAGACCCAGTACTTC,CASSMGASGYQETQYF
-,TRBJ1-2,14,-,TRBV9,TGTGCCAGCAGCGTAGGGGGGGCATCCTATGGCTACACCTTC,CASSVGGASYGYTF
-,TRBJ1-2,12,-,TRBV29-1,TGCAGCGCCGAGGGGACTAACTATGGCTACACCTTC,CSAEGTNYGYTF
TRBD2,TRBJ2-1,18,-,TRBV28,TGTGCCAGCAGTTTGCCTCTCGGACTAGCGGGGTCTTTTTATGAGCAGTTCTTC,CASSLPLGLAGSFYEQFF
-,TRBJ1-2,18,-,TRBV19,TGTGCCAGTAGTTCATACTCTTCGGGGAGATATGCTGACTATGGCTACACCTTC,CASSSYSSGRYADYGYTF
-,TRBJ1-6,13,-,TRBV2,TGTGCCAGCGGGGATGATTATAATTCACCCCTCCACTTT,CASGDDYNSPLHF
-,TRBJ1-2,15,-,TRBV6-6,TGTGCCAGCAGTCCCCGTTCGGGGGAGGGCTATGGCTACACCTTC,CASSPRSGEGYGYTF
TRBD1,TRBJ2-7,12,once,TRBV18,TGTGCCAGCTCCCAGGGGGCTTACGAGCAGTACTTC,CASSQGAYEQYF
-,TRBJ2-2,15,-,TRBV11-3,TGTGCCAGCAGCCCCCTCGGGGTGAACACCGGGGAGCTGTTTTTT,CASSPLGVNTGELFF
TRBD1,TRBJ2-3,15,-,TRBV18,TGTGCCAGCTCACCACTACAGGGGGAGACAGATACGCAGTATTTT,CASSPLQGETDTQYF
-,TRBJ1-2,12,-,TRBV29-1,TGCAGCGTGGGTGGACAGATATATGGCTACACCTTC,CSVGGQIYGYTF
-,TRBJ2-6,16,-,TRBV5-6,TGTGCCAGCACCCGACCGCGGGCCTCTGGGGCCAACGTCCTGACTTTC,CASTRPRASGANVLTF
TRBD1,TRBJ2-1,15,-,TRBV5-1,TGCGCCAGCAGCGCGGGACAGGGGGGACACAATGAGCAGTTCTTC,CASSAGQGGHNEQFF
-,TRBJ2-1,14,-,TRBV13,TGTGCCAGCAGCCGATGGACTGCGTACAATGAGCAGTTCTTC,CASSRWTAYNEQFF
TRBD1,TRBJ1-1,16,-,TRBV7-9,TGTGCCAGCAGCCTAACATCGGGACAGGGTAACACTGAAGCTTTCTTT,CASSLTSGQGNTEAFF
TRBD2,TRBJ2-1,15,-,TRBV5-6,TGTGCCAGCAGCTTGTTTTCCGGGGGGGCCCGGGAGCAGTTCTTC,CASSLFSGGAREQFF
-,TRBJ2-1,13,-,TRBV7-2,TGTGCCAGCAGCTTCGACACTTACAATGAGCAGTTCTTC,CASSFDTYNEQFF
TRBD1,TRBJ1-5,16,-,TRBV27,TGTGCCAGCAGTTTCGGGACAGGGGGAAGCAATCAGCCCCAGCATTTT,CASSFGTGGSNQPQHF
-,TRBJ2-2,13,-,TRBV27,TGTGCCAGCAGTTACAGTCCCACCGGGGAGCTGTTTTTT,CASSYSPTGELFF
-,TRBJ1-5,15,-,TRBV7-8,TGTGCCAGCAGCTTAGGCGCTGGGCATGGACAGCCCCAGCATTTT,CASSLGAGHGQPQHF
-,TRBJ2-7,11,-,TRBV6-1,TGTGCCAGCAGTTTAACCTACGAGCAGTACTTC,CASSLTYEQYF
-,TRBJ1-3,12,-,TRBV10-3,TGTGCCTTAAAGGCTTCTGGAAACACCATATATTTT,CALKASGNTIYF
-,TRBJ1-6,14,-,TRBV7-2,TGTGCCAGCAGCTTAGTTCAGGGCAATTCACCCCTCCACTTT,CASSLVQGNSPLHF
-,TRBJ1-1,14,-,TRBV2,TGTGCCAGCAGTGAAAAGGGGAGGAACACTGAAGCTTTCTTT,CASSEKGRNTEAFF
-,TRBJ1-5,11,-,TRBV6-6,TGTGCTAGCAGTTCCCCCGGGCCCCAGCATTTT,CASSSPGPQHF